This T cell receptor beta chain was documented in a study of long-term antiretroviral therapy in people with HIV. Whole-study context: There is a gap of about a decade between the earliest samples and the later 2015 immediate-ART recommendation.

The CDR3 runs to 16 residues. Germline values: CDR1 LNHDA, CDR2 SQIVND (reference sequence). The V and J ends lost 4 bases and 1 base, in that order; junction bases with no gene match: 7. Findings and caveats of the study: After ART, diversity increased yet remained lower than transplant donor controls. Information on adherence to ART, viral resistance or therapy changes was unavailable.

About this clone: Antigen unknown.

Survey level was the resolution at which the v3.0 immunoSEQ assay ran. A target of about 40,000-55,000 T-cell genomes per sample was set for sequencing. The assay was immunoSEQ multiplex PCR, and TCRdb's table has in-frame clones only and misses some. In the table there are 25,000 to 35,000 clones, roughly 86% of which are singletons. This receptor was taken from a woman under 40 with HIV. J is TRBJ1-1 and V is TRBV19, with 9 bases fitting TRBD1. Sequenced material: unsorted PBMCs, taken 0.8 years after starting antiretroviral therapy. Here the CDR3 DNA reads TGTGCCAGTAGTACGGGGCCGGGACAGGGGAACACTGAAGCTTTCTTT. Translation: CASSTGPGQGNTEAFF.